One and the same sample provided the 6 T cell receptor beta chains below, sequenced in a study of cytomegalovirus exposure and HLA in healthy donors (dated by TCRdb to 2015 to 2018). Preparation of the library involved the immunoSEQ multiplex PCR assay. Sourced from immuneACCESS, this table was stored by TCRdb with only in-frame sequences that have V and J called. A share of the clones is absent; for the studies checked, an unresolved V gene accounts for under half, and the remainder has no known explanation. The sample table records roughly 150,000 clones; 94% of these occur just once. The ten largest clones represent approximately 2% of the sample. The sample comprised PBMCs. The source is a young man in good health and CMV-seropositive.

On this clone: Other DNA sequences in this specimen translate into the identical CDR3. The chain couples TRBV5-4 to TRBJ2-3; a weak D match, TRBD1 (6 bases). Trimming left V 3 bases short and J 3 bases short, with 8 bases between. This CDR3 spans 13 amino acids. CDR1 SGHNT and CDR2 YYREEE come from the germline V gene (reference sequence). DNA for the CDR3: TGTGCCAGCAGCTCCGGACAGACAGATACGCAGTATTTT. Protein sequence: CASSSGQTDTQYF.

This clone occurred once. CDR3 nucleotides: TGTGCCAGCAGGGGACAGGGATATGAAGCTTTCTTT. Its protein product is CASRGQGYEAFF. The chain is built from TRBV2 and TRBJ1-1; 9 bases match TRBD1. The CDR3 has 12 residues. Per germline, CDR1 SNHLY and CDR2 FYNNEI. Trimming cost V 6 bases and J 7 bases; bases outside gene matches: 3.

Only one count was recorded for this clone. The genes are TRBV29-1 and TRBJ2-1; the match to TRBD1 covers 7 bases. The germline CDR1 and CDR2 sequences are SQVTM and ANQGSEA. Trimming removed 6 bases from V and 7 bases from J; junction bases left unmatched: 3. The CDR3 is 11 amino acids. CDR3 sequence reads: CSVRQGNEQFF. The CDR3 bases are TGCAGCGTGAGACAGGGTAATGAGCAGTTCTTC.

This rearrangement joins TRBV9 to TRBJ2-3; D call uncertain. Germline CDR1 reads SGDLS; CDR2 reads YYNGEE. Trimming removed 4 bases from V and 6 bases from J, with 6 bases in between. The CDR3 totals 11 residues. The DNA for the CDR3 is TGTGCCAGCAGCCCACTGGATACGCAGTATTTT. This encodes CASSPLDTQYF.

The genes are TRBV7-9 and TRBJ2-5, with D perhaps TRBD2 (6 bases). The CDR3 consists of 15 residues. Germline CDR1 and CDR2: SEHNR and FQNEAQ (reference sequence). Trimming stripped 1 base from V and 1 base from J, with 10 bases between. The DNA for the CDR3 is TGTGCCAGCAGCTTAGGGACTACGATCCAAGAGACCCAGTACTTC. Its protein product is CASSLGTTIQETQYF. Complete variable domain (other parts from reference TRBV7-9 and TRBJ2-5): DTGVSQNPRHKITKRGQNVTFRCDPISEHNRLYWYRQTLGQGPEFLTYFQNEAQLEKSRLLSDRFSAERPKGSFSTLEIQRTEQGDSAMYLCASSLGTTIQETQYFGPGTRLLVL.

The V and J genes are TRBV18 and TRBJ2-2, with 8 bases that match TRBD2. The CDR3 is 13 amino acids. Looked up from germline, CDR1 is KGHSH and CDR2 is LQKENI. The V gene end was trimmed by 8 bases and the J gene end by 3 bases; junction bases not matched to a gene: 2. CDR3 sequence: CASSGSDTGELFF. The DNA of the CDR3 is TGTGCCAGCAGCGGGAGCGACACCGGGGAGCTGTTTTTT.